This T cell receptor beta chain emerged from a study of blood T cell repertoires in COVID-19. Here immunoSEQ multiplex PCR was the method, and the copy in TCRdb shows in-frame clones only, minus some. Among some 180,000 clones listed, 78% were seen once. From germline, CDR1 is SGHTA and CDR2 FQGNSA. CDR3 length equals 16 residues. Trimming stripped 3 bases from V and 6 bases from J, with 17 bases between. V gene TRBV7-2 combines with J gene TRBJ1-4, with D unresolved. This TCR was recovered from a woman of 80 years or more with active or convalescent COVID-19. Sequencing was performed on peripheral blood. The CDR3 reads CASSLGFSRVDEKLFF. The CDR3 nucleotides are TGTGCCAGCAGCTTGGGTTTTTCGAGGGTAGATGAAAAACTGTTTTTT.